Listed below are T cell receptor beta chains from one sample, sequenced in a study of OX40 agonist ivuxolimab in advanced cancers. The protocol was immunoSEQ multiplex PCR, while the TCRdb copy is restricted to in-frame clones and leaves out a portion. The sample contains 20,000 to 25,000 clones, more than 75% of which appear only once. Sequences were derived from CD4+ or CD8+ T cells sorted from blood, sampled in a trial of the OX40 agonist ivuxolimab. All receptors derive from an adult with an advanced solid tumor such as melanoma, head and neck, liver or kidney cancer. CDR3s include the opening cysteine and the closing phenylalanine or tryptophan. D genes are given only for firm matches. Where a row states a size, it is once, few, many or the class of an expanded clone; other rows omit it.

J,V,D,length,size,DNA,CDR3
TRBJ1-2,TRBV7-9,-,13,-,TGTGCCAGCAGCTTACAGCAGGGCTATGGCTACACCTTC,CASSLQQGYGYTF
TRBJ2-1,TRBV2,TRBD2,17,-,TGTGCCAGCAGTGGCCTGCTACTAGCGGGAGGTCGTAATGAGCAGTTCTTC,CASSGLLLAGGRNEQFF
TRBJ1-1,TRBV2,-,17,-,TGTGCCAGCAGTGACTCACCGAACAAGCTTATGAACACTGAAGCTTTCTTT,CASSDSPNKLMNTEAFF
TRBJ2-7,TRBV4-1,-,21,-,TGCGCCAGCAGCCAAGAGTCCTTTACTTTACTCTTGGGGGGTAGCTCCTACGAGCAGTACTTC,CASSQESFTLLLGGSSYEQYF
TRBJ2-7,TRBV11-1,TRBD2,15,-,TGTGCCAGCAGCGAAGGACTAGCGCGAGGTGTCGAGCAGTACTTC,CASSEGLARGVEQYF
TRBJ1-1,TRBV5-1,TRBD1,14,-,TGCGCCAGCAGCCCAGACGGAGGGGGCGCTGAAGCTTTCTTT,CASSPDGGGAEAFF
TRBJ2-5,TRBV15,TRBD2,14,-,TGTGCCACCGGCTTGGGGACTACCAAAGAGACCCAGTACTTC,CATGLGTTKETQYF
TRBJ2-3,TRBV19,-,15,-,TGTGCCAGTAGTGAGGGGGTAATTAGCACAGATACGCAGTATTTT,CASSEGVISTDTQYF
TRBJ1-2,TRBV19,-,16,-,TGTGCCAGTAGTATTGCCCGGACTGATCTGAACTATGGCTACACCTTC,CASSIARTDLNYGYTF
TRBJ1-2,TRBV6-5,-,13,-,TGTGCCAGCAGTTATCACGCACGCTATGGCTACACCTTC,CASSYHARYGYTF
TRBJ2-2,TRBV21-1,-,14,-,TGTGCCACCACGCCCCAGGGACTTACCGGGGAGCTGTTTTTT,CATTPQGLTGELFF
TRBJ1-2,TRBV6-5,-,13,-,TGTGCCAGCAGTTACTCCACAGACTATGGCTACACCTTC,CASSYSTDYGYTF
TRBJ2-5,TRBV7-9,-,13,-,TGTGCCAGCAGCCCGACAGCCCAAGAGACCCAGTACTTC,CASSPTAQETQYF
TRBJ2-3,TRBV7-6,-,14,once,TGTGCCAGCAGCCGCCGGAGTCGCACAGATACGCAGTATTTT,CASSRRSRTDTQYF
TRBJ2-1,TRBV11-2,-,16,-,TGTGCCAGCAGCTTAGGTCCAGCAATGTCCTCATATGAGCAGTTCTTC,CASSLGPAMSSYEQFF
TRBJ2-7,TRBV6-5,-,14,-,TGTGCCAGCAGTTACTTCGGGAGCACCTACGAGCAGTACTTC,CASSYFGSTYEQYF
TRBJ2-3,TRBV7-6,-,16,-,TGTGCCAGCAGCTTAAGGGTGGGACTCCCTGTAGATACGCAGTATTTT,CASSLRVGLPVDTQYF
TRBJ2-7,TRBV6-6,TRBD1,13,-,TGTGCCAGCAGGTACAGGGGCGGGTACGAGCAGTACTTC,CASRYRGGYEQYF
TRBJ2-2,TRBV13,-,15,-,TGTGCCAGCAGCTCCTCCCCGCTGGGCACCGGGGAGCTGTTTTTT,CASSSSPLGTGELFF
TRBJ2-1,TRBV19,TRBD2,14,-,TGTGCCAGCCAGCGGGGGGGGCAATACAATGAGCAGTTCTTC,CASQRGGQYNEQFF
TRBJ1-2,TRBV27,-,14,-,TGTGCCAGCAGTTTGACGGGGAGGGGCTATGGCTACACCTTC,CASSLTGRGYGYTF
TRBJ2-7,TRBV10-3,-,13,-,TGTGCCGTGATGGGGGGCGCCCGGGACGAGCAGTACTTC,CAVMGGARDEQYF
TRBJ1-5,TRBV9,-,14,large,TGTGCCAGCAGCGTGGGGCCAGTGGGTCAGCCCCAGCATTTT,CASSVGPVGQPQHF
TRBJ1-5,TRBV11-2,TRBD1,17,-,TGTGCCAGCAGCCATGGACAGGGTACGTCGGGGAATCAGCCCCAGCATTTT,CASSHGQGTSGNQPQHF
TRBJ2-1,TRBV5-6,TRBD2,16,-,TGTGCCAGCAGCGCGGGACTAGCGGGAGTAAAGAATGAGCAGTTCTTC,CASSAGLAGVKNEQFF
TRBJ1-5,TRBV13,-,14,-,TGTGCCAGCAGCGCCAGGGGTGGCAATCAGCCCCAGCATTTT,CASSARGGNQPQHF
TRBJ2-7,TRBV7-9,-,16,-,TGTGCCAGCAGCTCGAAACAGGGCCGGGGGGACTACGAGCAGTACTTC,CASSSKQGRGDYEQYF
TRBJ2-5,TRBV7-8,-,11,-,TGTGCCAGCAGCTCTTTGGAGACCCAGTACTTC,CASSSLETQYF
TRBJ1-1,TRBV15,-,18,-,TGTGCCACCAGCAGAGTCACTGGGCAGGGTGAGGCGGACACTGAAGCTTTCTTT,CATSRVTGQGEADTEAFF
TRBJ2-3,TRBV4-1,TRBD2,16,-,TGCGCCAGCAGTCAACCACTAGCGGGACTCACAGATACGCAGTATTTT,CASSQPLAGLTDTQYF
TRBJ2-7,TRBV5-3,-,12,-,TGTGCCAGAACGCCAAGCTCCTACGAGCAGTACTTC,CARTPSSYEQYF
TRBJ2-4,TRBV7-6,-,13,-,TGTGCCAGCAGTTCCGACTCCAAAAACATTCAGTACTTC,CASSSDSKNIQYF
TRBJ1-1,TRBV13,-,15,-,TGTGCCAGCAGCTTAGGGTGGGGAACGAACACTGAAGCTTTCTTT,CASSLGWGTNTEAFF
TRBJ2-2,TRBV7-6,-,12,-,TGTGCCAGCAGCCCGGGCTCCAGGGAGCTGTTTTTT,CASSPGSRELFF
TRBJ1-1,TRBV5-1,-,11,-,TGCGCCAGCGCACAGGGTCAGGAAGCTTTCTTT,CASAQGQEAFF
TRBJ2-1,TRBV27,-,14,once,TGTGCCAGCAGTTTATCCTCAGACGGCAATGAGCAGTTCTTC,CASSLSSDGNEQFF
TRBJ2-1,TRBV5-6,-,16,-,TGTGCCAGCAGCTTCGGTTTTGGAGGGGAGTACAATGAGCAGTTCTTC,CASSFGFGGEYNEQFF
TRBJ1-1,TRBV5-5,TRBD1,16,-,TGTGCCAGCAGCCCTGAACCAGGGACAGTTCTACATGAAGCTTTCTTT,CASSPEPGTVLHEAFF
TRBJ2-1,TRBV4-1,-,15,-,TGCGCCAGCAGCCAGCGACAGAGCTCCTACAATGAGCAGTTCTTC,CASSQRQSSYNEQFF
TRBJ1-1,TRBV5-1,-,14,once,TGCGCCAGCAGCTGGACGAACGGGGGCGGAGTGGCTTTCTTT,CASSWTNGGGVAFF
TRBJ2-3,TRBV18,-,15,-,TGTGCCAGCTCACCAGGAGATGTGGGCACAGATACGCAGTATTTT,CASSPGDVGTDTQYF
TRBJ2-7,TRBV10-3,-,13,-,TGTGCCATCAGGGAGGGCCAGGTCTACGAGCAGTACTTC,CAIREGQVYEQYF
TRBJ1-4,TRBV6-1,-,16,-,TGTGCCAGCAGTGGATATACAGGGAAGGATAATGAAAAACTGTTTTTT,CASSGYTGKDNEKLFF
TRBJ2-3,TRBV11-1,-,14,-,TGTGCCAGCACCGTGAGAGGGAACACAGATACGCAGTATTTT,CASTVRGNTDTQYF
TRBJ2-3,TRBV9,-,14,once,TGTGCCAGCAGGGGACTGGCTAGCACAGATACGCAGTATTTT,CASRGLASTDTQYF
TRBJ1-1,TRBV11-2,-,18,-,TGTGCCAGCAGCTTGGGGGACCTACAGTTAACAGTGCGGACTGAAGCTTTCTTT,CASSLGDLQLTVRTEAFF
TRBJ1-1,TRBV10-3,-,12,-,TGTGCCATCAGTGAGTCGAGCACTGAAGCTTTCTTT,CAISESSTEAFF
TRBJ2-3,TRBV6-1,TRBD2,15,few,TGTGCCAGCAGAGGGACTAGCGGGAGTGCAGATACGCAGTATTTT,CASRGTSGSADTQYF
TRBJ1-5,TRBV7-2,TRBD1,15,-,TGTGCCAGCAGCTTAAGGACAGGGGGAGGACAGCCCCAGCATTTT,CASSLRTGGGQPQHF
TRBJ2-1,TRBV11-2,TRBD2,15,-,TGTGCCAGCAGCTTAGTGACTAGCGGTTACAATGAGCAGTTCTTC,CASSLVTSGYNEQFF
TRBJ2-7,TRBV5-1,TRBD2,18,-,TGCGCCAGCAGCTTGATCAAGGTAGACCCAAGACTAGCCGTGGAGCAGTACTTC,CASSLIKVDPRLAVEQYF
TRBJ2-2,TRBV6-5,-,15,-,TGTGCCAGCAGTTACTCGACTGGGGACACCGGGGAGCTGTTTTTT,CASSYSTGDTGELFF
TRBJ2-1,TRBV30,-,12,-,TGTGCCTGGAGTGTACAGGTAAATGAGCAGTTCTTC,CAWSVQVNEQFF
TRBJ1-5,TRBV27,-,13,-,TGTGCCAGCATCGCCCCCCGGGATAAGTCCCAGCATTTT,CASIAPRDKSQHF
TRBJ2-7,TRBV30,TRBD2,18,-,TGTGCCTGGAGTAGCAGACTAGCGGGAGGGCGCTACTCCTACGAGCAGTACTTC,CAWSSRLAGGRYSYEQYF
TRBJ1-2,TRBV7-9,-,13,-,TGTGCCAGCAGCGCCACCGAGGTCTGGGGCTACACCTTC,CASSATEVWGYTF
TRBJ2-7,TRBV2,TRBD2,12,once,TGTGCCAGCAGTAGCGGGGGAAGGGAGCAGTACTTC,CASSSGGREQYF
TRBJ2-7,TRBV27,-,16,-,TGTGCCAGCAGTTTATCCCCCAGGGAGAGGCCCTACGAGCAGTACTTC,CASSLSPRERPYEQYF